The clone carrying this T cell receptor beta chain was counted once. Under the authors' procedure: The authors estimated nucleated cell counts from reference gene primer amplification. This table comes from immunoSEQ multiplex PCR, and its TCRdb copy is limited to in-frame clones, with some not included. V and J calls and clone size are those listed in that table; D and trimming were worked out from the DNA. Of roughly 300,000 clones in the sample, 90% to 95% are singletons; the top ten hold about 2%. The V end was cut by 3 bases, the J end by 6 bases, with 7 bases between. In germline, CDR1 is KGHDR, CDR2 SFDVKD. This CDR3 has 13 amino acids. The record originates from a study of blood T cell repertoires in COVID-19. At the level of the study: Samples taken during acute and convalescent COVID-19 were collected in the United States, Italy and Spain. Sources were T cells, B-cell-depleted T cells, or PBMCs; the material itself was cDNA or gDNA.

Seattle enrolled patients during active infection and tracked them longitudinally. The sequenced material came from peripheral blood. The V call is TRBV24-1, the J call TRBJ1-4; D unclear. This clonotype was obtained from a woman in her 30s with COVID-19, enrolled during active disease. The CDR3 loop is CATSDGSDEKLFF. The CDR3 DNA reads as TGTGCCACCAGTGATGGGAGCGATGAAAAACTGTTTTTT.